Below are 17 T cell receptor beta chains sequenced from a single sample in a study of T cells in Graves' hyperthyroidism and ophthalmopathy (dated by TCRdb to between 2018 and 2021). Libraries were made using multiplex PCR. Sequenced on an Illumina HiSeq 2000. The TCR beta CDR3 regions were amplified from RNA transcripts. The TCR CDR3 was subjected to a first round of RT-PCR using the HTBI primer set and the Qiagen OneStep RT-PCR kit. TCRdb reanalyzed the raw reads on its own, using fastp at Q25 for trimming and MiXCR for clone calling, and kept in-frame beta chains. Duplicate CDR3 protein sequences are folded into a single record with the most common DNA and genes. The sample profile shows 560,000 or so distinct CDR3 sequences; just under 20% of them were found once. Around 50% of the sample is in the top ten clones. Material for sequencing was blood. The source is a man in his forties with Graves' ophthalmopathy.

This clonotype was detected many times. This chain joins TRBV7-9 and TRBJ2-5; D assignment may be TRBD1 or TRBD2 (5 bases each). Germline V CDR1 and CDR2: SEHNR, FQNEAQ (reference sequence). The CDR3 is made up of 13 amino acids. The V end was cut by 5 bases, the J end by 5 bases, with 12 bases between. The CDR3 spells CASSPPGRETQYF. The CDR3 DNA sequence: TGTGCCAGCAGCCCCCCGGGGCGGGAGACCCAGTACTTC.

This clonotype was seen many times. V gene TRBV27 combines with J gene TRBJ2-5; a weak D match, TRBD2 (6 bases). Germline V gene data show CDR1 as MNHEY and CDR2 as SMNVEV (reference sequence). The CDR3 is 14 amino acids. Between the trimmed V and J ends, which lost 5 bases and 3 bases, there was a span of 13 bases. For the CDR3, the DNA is TGTGCCAGCAGTCCCCTAGCGTACAAAGAGACCCAGTACTTC. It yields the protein CASSPLAYKETQYF.

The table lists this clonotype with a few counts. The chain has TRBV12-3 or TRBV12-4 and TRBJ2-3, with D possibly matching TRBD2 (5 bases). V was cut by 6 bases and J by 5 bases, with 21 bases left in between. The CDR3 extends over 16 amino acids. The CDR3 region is CASSTVNGEKEDTQYF. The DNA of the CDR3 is TGTGCCAGCAGCACAGTCAACGGGGAAAAAGAAGATACGCAGTATTTT.

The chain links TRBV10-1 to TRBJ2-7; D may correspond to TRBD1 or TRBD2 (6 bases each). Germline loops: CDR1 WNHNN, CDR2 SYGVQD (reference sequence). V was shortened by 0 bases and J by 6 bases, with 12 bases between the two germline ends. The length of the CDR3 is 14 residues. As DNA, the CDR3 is TGCGCCAGCAGTGAGTCGAGTGGGGGGCCCGAGCAGTACTTC. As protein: CASSESSGGPEQYF.

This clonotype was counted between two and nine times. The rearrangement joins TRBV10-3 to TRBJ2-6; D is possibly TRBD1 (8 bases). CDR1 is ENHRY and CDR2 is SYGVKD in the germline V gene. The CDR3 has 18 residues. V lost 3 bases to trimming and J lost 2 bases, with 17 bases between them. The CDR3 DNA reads TGTGCCATCAGTGACCAAACAGGGGGGGCCGCTGGGGCCAACGTCCTGACTTTC. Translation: CAISDQTGGAAGANVLTF.

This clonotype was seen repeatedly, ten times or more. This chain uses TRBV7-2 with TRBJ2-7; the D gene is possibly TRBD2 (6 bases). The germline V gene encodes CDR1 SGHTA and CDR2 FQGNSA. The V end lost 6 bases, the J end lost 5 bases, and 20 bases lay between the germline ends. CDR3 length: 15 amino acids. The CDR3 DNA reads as TGTGCCAGCAGTTTGACGATGTGGGGAGGAGACGAGCAGTACTTC. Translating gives CASSLTMWGGDEQYF.

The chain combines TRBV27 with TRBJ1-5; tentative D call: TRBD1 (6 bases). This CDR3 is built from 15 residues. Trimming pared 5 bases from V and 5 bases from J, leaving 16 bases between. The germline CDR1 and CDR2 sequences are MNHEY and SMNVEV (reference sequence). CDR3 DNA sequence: TGTGCCAGCAGTCTCCCCGGGACACAGCATCAGCCCCAGCATTTT. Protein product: CASSLPGTQHQPQHF.

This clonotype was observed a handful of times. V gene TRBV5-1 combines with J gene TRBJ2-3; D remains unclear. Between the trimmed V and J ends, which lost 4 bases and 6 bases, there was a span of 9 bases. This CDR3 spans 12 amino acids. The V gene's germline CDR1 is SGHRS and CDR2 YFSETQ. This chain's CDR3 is CASSRHQDTQYF. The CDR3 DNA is TGCGCCAGCAGCCGACATCAGGATACGCAGTATTTT.

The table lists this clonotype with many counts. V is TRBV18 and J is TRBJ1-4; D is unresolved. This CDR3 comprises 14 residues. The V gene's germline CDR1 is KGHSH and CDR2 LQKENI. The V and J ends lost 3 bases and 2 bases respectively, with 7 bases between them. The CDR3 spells CASSPRRTNEKLFF. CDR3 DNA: TGTGCCAGCTCACCCAGGAGGACTAATGAAAAACTGTTTTTT.

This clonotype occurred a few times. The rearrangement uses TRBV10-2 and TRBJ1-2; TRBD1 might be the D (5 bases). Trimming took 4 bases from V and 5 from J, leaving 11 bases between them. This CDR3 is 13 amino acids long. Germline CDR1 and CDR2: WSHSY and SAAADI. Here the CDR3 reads CASSGVEGYGYTF. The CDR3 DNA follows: TGCGCCAGCAGTGGCGTCGAGGGGTATGGCTACACCTTC.

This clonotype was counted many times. The CDR3 sequence: CASSLLQGTEAFF. The CDR3 nucleotides read TGTGCCAGCAGTTTACTACAGGGCACTGAAGCTTTCTTT. The J gene is TRBJ1-1, the V gene TRBV28; TRBD1 is a possible D gene (6 bases). This CDR3 spans 13 amino acids. V lost 2 bases and J lost 4, with 8 bases in between. Germline V gene sequence: CDR1 MDHEN, CDR2 SYDVKM.

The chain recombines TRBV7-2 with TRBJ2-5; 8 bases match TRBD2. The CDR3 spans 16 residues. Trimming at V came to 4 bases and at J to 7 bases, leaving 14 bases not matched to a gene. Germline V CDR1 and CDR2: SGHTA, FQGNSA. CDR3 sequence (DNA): TGTGCCAGCAGCTCCGGGGGGACCGCGGGAGGACGGACCCAGTACTTC. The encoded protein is CASSSGGTAGGRTQYF.

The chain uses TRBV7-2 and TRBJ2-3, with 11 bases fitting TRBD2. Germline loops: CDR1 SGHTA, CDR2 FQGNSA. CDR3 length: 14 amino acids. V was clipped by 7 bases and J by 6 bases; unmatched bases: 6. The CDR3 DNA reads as TGTGCCAGCAATTTAGCGGGAGGGATGGATACGCAGTATTTT. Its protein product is CASNLAGGMDTQYF.

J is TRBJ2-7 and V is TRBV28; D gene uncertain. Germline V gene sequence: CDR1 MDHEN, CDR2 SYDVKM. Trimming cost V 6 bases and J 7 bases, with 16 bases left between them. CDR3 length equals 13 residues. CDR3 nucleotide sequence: TGTGCCAGCAGCAGTCGGTGGCCCTGGGAGCAGTACTTC. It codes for CASSSRWPWEQYF.

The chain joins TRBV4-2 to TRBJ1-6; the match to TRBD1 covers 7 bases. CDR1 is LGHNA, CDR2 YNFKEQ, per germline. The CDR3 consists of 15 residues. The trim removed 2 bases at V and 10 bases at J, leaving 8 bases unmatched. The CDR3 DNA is TGTGCCAGCAGCCAAACCTCGTTGACAGGGTCACCCCTCCACTTT. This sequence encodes CASSQTSLTGSPLHF.

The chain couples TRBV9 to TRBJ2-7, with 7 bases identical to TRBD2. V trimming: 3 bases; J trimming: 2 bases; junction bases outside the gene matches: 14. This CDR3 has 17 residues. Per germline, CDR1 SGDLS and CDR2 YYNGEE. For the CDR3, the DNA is TGTGCCAGCAGCGCCGAGGGAGCAGGCGGGGGAACCTACGAGCAGTACTTC. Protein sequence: CASSAEGAGGGTYEQYF.

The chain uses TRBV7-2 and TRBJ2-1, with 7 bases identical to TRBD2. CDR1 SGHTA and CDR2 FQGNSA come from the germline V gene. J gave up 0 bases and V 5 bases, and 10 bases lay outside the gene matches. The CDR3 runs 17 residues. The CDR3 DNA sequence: TGTGCCAGCAGCCACACCGGGAGGCCGAGCTCCTACAATGAGCAGTTCTTC. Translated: CASSHTGRPSSYNEQFF. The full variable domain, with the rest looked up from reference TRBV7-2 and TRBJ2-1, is GAGVSQSPSNKVTEKGKDVELRCDPISGHTALYWYRQSLGQGLEFLIYFQGNSAPDKSGLPSDRFSAERTGGSVSTLTIQRTQQEDSAVYLCASSHTGRPSSYNEQFFGPGTRLTVL.